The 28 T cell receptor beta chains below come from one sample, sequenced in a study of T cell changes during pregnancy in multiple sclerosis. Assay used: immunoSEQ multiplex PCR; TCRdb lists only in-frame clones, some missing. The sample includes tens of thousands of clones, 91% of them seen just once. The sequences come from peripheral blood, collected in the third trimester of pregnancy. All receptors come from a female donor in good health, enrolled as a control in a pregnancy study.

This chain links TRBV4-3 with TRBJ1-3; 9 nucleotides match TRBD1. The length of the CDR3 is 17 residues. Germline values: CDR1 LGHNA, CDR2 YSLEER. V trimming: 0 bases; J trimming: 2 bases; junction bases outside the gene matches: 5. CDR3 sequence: CASSQDLRQGAGNTIYF. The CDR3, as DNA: TGCGCCAGCAGCCAAGACCTACGACAGGGGGCTGGAAACACCATATATTTT.

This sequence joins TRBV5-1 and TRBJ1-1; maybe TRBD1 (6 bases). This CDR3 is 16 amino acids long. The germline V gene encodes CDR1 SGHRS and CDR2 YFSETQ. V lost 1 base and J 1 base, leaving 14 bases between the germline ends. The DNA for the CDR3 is TGCGCCAGCAGCTTGACAGCGGGGGGCCCGAACACTGAAGCTTTCTTT. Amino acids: CASSLTAGGPNTEAFF.

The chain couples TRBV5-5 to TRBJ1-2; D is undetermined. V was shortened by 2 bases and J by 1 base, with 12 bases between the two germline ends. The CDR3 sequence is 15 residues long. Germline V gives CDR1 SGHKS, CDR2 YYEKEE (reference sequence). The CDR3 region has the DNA TGTGCCAGCAGCTTTCGCCCGGAGCGTAACTATGGCTACACCTTC. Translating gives CASSFRPERNYGYTF.

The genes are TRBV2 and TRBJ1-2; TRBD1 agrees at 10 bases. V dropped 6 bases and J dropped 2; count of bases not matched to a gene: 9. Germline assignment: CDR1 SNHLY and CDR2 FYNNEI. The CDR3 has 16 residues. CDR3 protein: CASRVLPGQGNYGYTF. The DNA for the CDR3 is TGTGCCAGCAGAGTCCTTCCGGGACAGGGGAACTATGGCTACACCTTC.

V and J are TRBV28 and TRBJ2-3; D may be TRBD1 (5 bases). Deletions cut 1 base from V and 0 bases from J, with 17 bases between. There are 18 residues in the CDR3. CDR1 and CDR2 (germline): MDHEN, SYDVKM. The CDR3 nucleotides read TGTGCCAGCAGTTTATCCCCAGGGTTGGGAAGTAGCACAGATACGCAGTATTTT. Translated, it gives CASSLSPGLGSSTDTQYF. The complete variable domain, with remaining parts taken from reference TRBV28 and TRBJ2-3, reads DVKVTQSSRYLVKRTGEKVFLECVQDMDHENMFWYRQDPGLGLRLIYFSYDVKMKEKGDIPEGYSVSREKKERFSLILESASTNQTSMYLCASSLSPGLGSSTDTQYFGPGTRLTVL.

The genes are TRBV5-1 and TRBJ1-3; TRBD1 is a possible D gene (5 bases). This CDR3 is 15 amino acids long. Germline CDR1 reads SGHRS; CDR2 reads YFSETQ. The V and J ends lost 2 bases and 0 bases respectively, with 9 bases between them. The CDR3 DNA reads TGCGCCAGCAGCTTCGACAGCGTCTCTGGAAACACCATATATTTT. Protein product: CASSFDSVSGNTIYF.

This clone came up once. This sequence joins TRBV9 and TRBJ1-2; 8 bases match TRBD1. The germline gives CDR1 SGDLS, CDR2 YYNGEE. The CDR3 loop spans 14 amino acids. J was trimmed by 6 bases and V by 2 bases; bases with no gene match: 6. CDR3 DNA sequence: TGTGCCAGCAGCGTCGGACAGGGATCAAATGGCTACACCTTC. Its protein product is CASSVGQGSNGYTF.

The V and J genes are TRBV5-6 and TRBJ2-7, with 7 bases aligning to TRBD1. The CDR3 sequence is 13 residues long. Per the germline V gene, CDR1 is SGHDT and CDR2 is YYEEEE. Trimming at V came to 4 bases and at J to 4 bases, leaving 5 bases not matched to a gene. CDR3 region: CASSVGQTYEQYF. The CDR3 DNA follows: TGTGCCAGCAGCGTGGGACAGACTTACGAGCAGTACTTC.

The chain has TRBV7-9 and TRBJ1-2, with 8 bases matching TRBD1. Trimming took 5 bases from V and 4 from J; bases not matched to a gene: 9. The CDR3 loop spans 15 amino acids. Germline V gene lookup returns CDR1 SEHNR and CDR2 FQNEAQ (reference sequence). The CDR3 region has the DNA TGTGCCAGCAGCGGGAGACAGGGGCTGCCCTATGGCTACACCTTC. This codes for CASSGRQGLPYGYTF.

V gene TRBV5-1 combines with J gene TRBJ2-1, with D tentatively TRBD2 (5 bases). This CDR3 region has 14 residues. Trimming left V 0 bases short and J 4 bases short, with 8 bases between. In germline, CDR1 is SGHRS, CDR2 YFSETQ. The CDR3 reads CASSLGSGYNEQFF. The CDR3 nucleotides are TGCGCCAGCAGCTTGGGATCGGGATACAATGAGCAGTTCTTC.

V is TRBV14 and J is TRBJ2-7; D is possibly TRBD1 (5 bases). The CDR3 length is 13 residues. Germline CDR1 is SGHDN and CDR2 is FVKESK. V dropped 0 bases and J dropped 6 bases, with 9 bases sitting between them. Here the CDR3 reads CASSQDLGVEQYF. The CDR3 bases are TGTGCCAGCAGCCAAGATCTAGGGGTCGAGCAGTACTTC.

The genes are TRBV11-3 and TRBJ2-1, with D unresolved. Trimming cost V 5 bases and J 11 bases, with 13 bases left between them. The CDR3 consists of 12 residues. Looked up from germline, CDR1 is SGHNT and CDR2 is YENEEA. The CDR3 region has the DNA TGTGCCAGCAGCGCGCACAGAGACCAGCAGTTCTTC. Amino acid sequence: CASSAHRDQQFF.

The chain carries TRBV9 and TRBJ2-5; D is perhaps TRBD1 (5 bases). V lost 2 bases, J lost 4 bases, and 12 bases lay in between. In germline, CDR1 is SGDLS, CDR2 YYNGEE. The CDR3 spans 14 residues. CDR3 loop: CASSVTQGGETQYF. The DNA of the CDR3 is TGTGCCAGCAGCGTGACGCAGGGTGGAGAGACCCAGTACTTC.

DNA of the CDR3: TGTGCCAGCAGTCAACAGGGTAGGAACACTGAAGCTTTCTTT. Translated, it gives CASSQQGRNTEAFF. The gene calls are TRBV6-1 and TRBJ1-1; D possibly corresponds to TRBD1 (6 bases). Per the germline V gene, CDR1 is MNHNS and CDR2 is SASEGT. CDR3 size: 14 residues. V was shortened by 5 bases and J by 1 base, with 11 bases between the two germline ends.

CDR3 sequence: CASITLGQGYTEAFF. The DNA for the CDR3 is TGTGCCAGCATCACACTCGGACAGGGCTACACTGAAGCTTTCTTT. The chain recombines TRBV27 with TRBJ1-1; 8 bases agree with TRBD1. J was trimmed by 3 bases and V by 7 bases; bases with no gene match: 10. The V gene's germline CDR1 is MNHEY and CDR2 SMNVEV (reference sequence). This CDR3 has 15 residues.

The CDR3 sequence: CASRPGLAVPSRDEQFF. For the CDR3, the DNA is TGCGCCAGCAGACCGGGACTAGCGGTTCCCTCGAGGGATGAGCAGTTCTTC. The chain has TRBV4-1 and TRBJ2-1; 11 bases are a match to TRBD2. The CDR3 runs 17 residues. The germline gives CDR1 MGHRA, CDR2 YSYEKL. J gave up 8 bases and V 6 bases, and 15 bases lay outside the gene matches.

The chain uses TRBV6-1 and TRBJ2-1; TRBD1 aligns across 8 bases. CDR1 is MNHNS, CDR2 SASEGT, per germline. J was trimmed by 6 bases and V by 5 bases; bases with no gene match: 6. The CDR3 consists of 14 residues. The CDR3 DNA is TGTGCCAGCAGTTTTGGACAGGGTGGCAATGAGCAGTTCTTC. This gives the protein CASSFGQGGNEQFF.

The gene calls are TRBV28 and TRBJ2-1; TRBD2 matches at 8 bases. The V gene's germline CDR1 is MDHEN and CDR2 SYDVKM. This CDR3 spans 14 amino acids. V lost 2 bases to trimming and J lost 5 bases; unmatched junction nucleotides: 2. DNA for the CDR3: TGTGCCAGCAGTTTAAGGCGGGAGGACAATGAGCAGTTCTTC. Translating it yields CASSLRREDNEQFF.

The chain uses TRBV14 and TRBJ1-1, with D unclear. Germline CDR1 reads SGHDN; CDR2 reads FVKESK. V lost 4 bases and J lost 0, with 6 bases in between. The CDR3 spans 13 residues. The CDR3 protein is CASSRSVNTEAFF. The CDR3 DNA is TGTGCCAGCAGCCGTTCGGTGAACACTGAAGCTTTCTTT.

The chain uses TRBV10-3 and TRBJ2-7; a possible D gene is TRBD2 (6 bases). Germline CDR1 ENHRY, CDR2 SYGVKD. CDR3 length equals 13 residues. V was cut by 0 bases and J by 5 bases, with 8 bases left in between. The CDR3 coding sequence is TGTGCCATCAGTGAGTCGCGGGACCACGAGCAGTACTTC. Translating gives CAISESRDHEQYF.

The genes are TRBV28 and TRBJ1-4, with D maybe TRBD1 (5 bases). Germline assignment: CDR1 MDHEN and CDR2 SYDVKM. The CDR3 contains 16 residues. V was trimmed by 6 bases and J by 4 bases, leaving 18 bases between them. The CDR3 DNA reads TGTGCCAGCAGCCTGGGGGGGAACTTTGGTAATGAAAAACTGTTTTTT. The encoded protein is CASSLGGNFGNEKLFF.

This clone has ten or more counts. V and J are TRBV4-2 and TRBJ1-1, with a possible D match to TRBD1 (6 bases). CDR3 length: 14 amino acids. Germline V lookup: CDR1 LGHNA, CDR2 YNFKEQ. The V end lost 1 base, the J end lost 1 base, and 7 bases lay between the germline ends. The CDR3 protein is CASSQGQENTEAFF. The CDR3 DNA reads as TGTGCCAGCAGCCAAGGACAGGAGAACACTGAAGCTTTCTTT.

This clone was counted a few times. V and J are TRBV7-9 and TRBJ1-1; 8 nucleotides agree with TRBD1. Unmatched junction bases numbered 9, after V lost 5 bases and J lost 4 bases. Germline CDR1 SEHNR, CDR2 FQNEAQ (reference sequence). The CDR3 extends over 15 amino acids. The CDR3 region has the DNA TGTGCCAGCAGCCTCAGACAGGGGAGTAGCACTGAAGCTTTCTTT. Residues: CASSLRQGSSTEAFF. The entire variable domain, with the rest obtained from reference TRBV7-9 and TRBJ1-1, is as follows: DTGVSQNPRHKITKRGQNVTFRCDPISEHNRLYWYRQTLGQGPEFLTYFQNEAQLEKSRLLSDRFSAERPKGSFSTLEIQRTEQGDSAMYLCASSLRQGSSTEAFFGQGTRLTVV.

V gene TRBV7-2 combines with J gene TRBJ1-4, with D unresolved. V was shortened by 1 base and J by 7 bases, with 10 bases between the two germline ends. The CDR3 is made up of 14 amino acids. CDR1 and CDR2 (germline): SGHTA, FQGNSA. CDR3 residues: CASSLGQLGEKLFF. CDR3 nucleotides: TGTGCCAGCAGCTTAGGACAATTGGGTGAAAAACTGTTTTTT.

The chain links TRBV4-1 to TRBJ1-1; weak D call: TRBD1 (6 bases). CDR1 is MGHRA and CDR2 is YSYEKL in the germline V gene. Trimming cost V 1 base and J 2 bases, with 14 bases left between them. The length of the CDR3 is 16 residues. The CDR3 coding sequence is TGCGCCAGCAGCCAAGGAGGACAGAGATTAAACACTGAAGCTTTCTTT. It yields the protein CASSQGGQRLNTEAFF.

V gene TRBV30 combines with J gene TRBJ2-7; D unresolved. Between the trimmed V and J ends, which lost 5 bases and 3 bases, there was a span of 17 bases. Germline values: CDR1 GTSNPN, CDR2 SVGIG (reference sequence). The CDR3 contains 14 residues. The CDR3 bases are TGTGCCTGGGCCGTTGGCAGCGCATTCTACGAGCAGTACTTC. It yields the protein CAWAVGSAFYEQYF.

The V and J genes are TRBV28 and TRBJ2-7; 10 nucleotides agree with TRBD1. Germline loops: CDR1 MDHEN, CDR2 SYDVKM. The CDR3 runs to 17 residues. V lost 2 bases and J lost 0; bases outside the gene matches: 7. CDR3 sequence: CASSLPPRDRGSYEQYF. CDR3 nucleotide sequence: TGTGCCAGCAGTTTACCCCCTCGGGACAGGGGCTCCTACGAGCAGTACTTC.

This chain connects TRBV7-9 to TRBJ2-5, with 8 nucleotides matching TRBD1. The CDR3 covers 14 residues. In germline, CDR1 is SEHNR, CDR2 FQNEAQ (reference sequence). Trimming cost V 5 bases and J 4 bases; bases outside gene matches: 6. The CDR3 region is CASSPGQGRETQYF. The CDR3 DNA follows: TGTGCCAGCAGCCCTGGACAGGGAAGAGAGACCCAGTACTTC.